This TCR beta chain originates from a study of blood T cell repertoires in COVID-19. Study summary: Acute and convalescent COVID-19 samples came from the United States, Italy and Spain. T cells, B-cell-depleted T cells, or PBMCs supplied cDNA or gDNA.

V was pared by 3 bases and J by 8 bases, with 3 bases of the junction left unmatched. The CDR3 loop spans 13 amino acids. The germline V gene has CDR1 KGHDR and CDR2 SFDVKD. In the authors' methods: Nucleated cell number was recorded as an estimate derived from reference gene primer amplification. Here immunoSEQ multiplex PCR was the method, and the copy in TCRdb shows in-frame clones only, minus some. V and J calls and clone size come straight from that table; D and trimming were deduced from the DNA. The sample records more than 100,000 clones, more than 85% being singletons. The rearrangement joins TRBV24-1 to TRBJ1-2; 9 bases fit TRBD1. The receptor comes from a human donor in a cohort sampled during active COVID-19. Material for sequencing was peripheral blood. This CDR3 is CATSDGDREGYTF. The CDR3 nucleotides read TGTGCCACCAGTGATGGGGACAGGGAAGGCTACACCTTC.